This T cell receptor (beta chain) is drawn from a study of regulatory T cells in long-lasting Graves disease. Study-wide points: With a small sample size, accuracy may have been reduced. Newly diagnosed disease favored TRBV20-1 and TRBJ2-1 over persistent disease.

V was clipped by 3 bases and J by 4 bases; unmatched bases: 4. CDR3 length: 15 residues. Germline V CDR1 and CDR2: SGDLS, YYNGEE. The table lists this clonotype with a few counts. Antigen unknown. According to the study, TCR beta libraries were built with iRepertoire HTBI primers and CDR3-region Arm-PCR. In the original analysis: Some 57 TRBV and 13 to 15 TRBJ segments were identified across samples. In TCRdb, the multiplex PCR reads were re-called with MiXCR into one record per CDR3 protein. What appears here as the V and J calls and clone size reflects TCRdb's work, not the paper's. The sample lists approximately 360,000 distinct CDR3 sequences, 12% seen once, with about 20% in the top ten. The time point was: newly diagnosed GD, antithyroid drugs for less than 3 months. The TCR library was made from RNA that had been extracted from PBMCs in TRIzol. In addition, the sample was reused for a study of T cells in Graves' hyperthyroidism and ophthalmopathy. From that report: The study used the HTBI primer set for a first-round RT-PCR of the TCR CDR3.

The rearrangement links TRBV9 to TRBJ2-3; TRBD1 aligns across 11 bases. The source was peripheral blood mononuclear cells (PBMCs), collected at new diagnosis, from a patient treated with antithyroid drugs. The clonotype comes from a woman aged 18-29 years with Graves disease. For the CDR3, the DNA is TGTGCCAGCAGCGCCCCGGGACAGGGGGCAGATACGCAGTATTTT. Protein sequence: CASSAPGQGADTQYF.